This TCR beta chain was obtained from a study of metastatic and nonmetastatic thyroid tumors. The overall study: Across blood and tumor or nodule tissue, repertoires from malignant and benign thyroid patients were compared with one another.

TCRdb re-called clones via MiXCR from the PCR reads. The repertoire holds approximately 16,000 clones, with about 21% as singletons. Patients had received no treatment of any kind before thyroid surgery. This clone was picked up many times. Antigen unknown. Broader study findings: It was reported that TCR beta diversity was significantly higher in malignant thyroid tumors than benign nodules, in blood and tumor.

V dropped 1 base and J dropped 2 bases, with 11 bases sitting between them. The germline V gene encodes CDR1 MNHNY and CDR2 SVGAGI (reference sequence). CDR3 size: 15 residues. The V call is TRBV6-6, the J call TRBJ1-2; D perhaps matches TRBD1 (5 bases). The receptor was isolated from a female donor with papillary thyroid cancer or a benign thyroid nodule (not recorded which). Some clones in this sample may be carry-over from other donors' samples. Sequencing used blood. This CDR3 is CASSYYRTGNYGYTF. The CDR3 DNA follows: TGTGCCAGCAGTTACTACAGAACAGGAAACTATGGCTACACCTTC.